This T cell receptor (beta chain) is from a study of blood T cells in healthy people across ages. This clonotype was observed at least ten times. Antigen unknown. Regarding the study as a whole: Strong correlation was found linking TCR beta diversity to naive T cell percentage.

Next came a second PCR, run for about 7 to 12 cycles, which used a sample-barcoded 5' primer along with a J-beta primer mix. MiXCR, run by TCRdb on the 5' RACE reads, gives a single entry per CDR3 protein. The data contain 1.5 million to 2 million distinct CDR3 sequences, 28% of them singletons. Germline V CDR1 and CDR2: DFQATT, SNEGSKA (reference sequence). Trimming removed 6 bases from V and 7 bases from J, with 15 bases in between. There are 13 residues in the CDR3. The specimen sequenced was blood. The chain combines TRBV20-1 with TRBJ1-4; tentative D call: TRBD1 (5 bases). The sequence came from a woman between 25 and 40 years old in good health. The CDR3 region is CSADEGRGEKLFF. The CDR3 bases are TGCAGTGCGGATGAGGGGCGCGGTGAAAAACTGTTTTTT.